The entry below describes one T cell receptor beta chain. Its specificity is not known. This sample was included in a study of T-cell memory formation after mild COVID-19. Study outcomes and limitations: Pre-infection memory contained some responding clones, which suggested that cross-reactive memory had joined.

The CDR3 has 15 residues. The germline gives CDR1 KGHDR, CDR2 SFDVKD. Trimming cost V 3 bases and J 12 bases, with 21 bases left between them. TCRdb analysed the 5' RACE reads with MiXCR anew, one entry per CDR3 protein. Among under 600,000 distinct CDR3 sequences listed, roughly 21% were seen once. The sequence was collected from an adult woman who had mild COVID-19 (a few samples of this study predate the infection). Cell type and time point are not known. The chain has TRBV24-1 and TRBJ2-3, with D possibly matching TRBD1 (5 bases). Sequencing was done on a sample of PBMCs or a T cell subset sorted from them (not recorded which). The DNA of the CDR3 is TGTGCCACCAGTGATCCCCAGGGCCCAGCTTTCGTTCAGTATTTT. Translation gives CATSDPQGPAFVQYF.